This T cell receptor beta chain was captured in a study of shared clonotypes between healthy human individuals. CD8 cells classed as naive were CD45RO-negative and positively selected for CCR7, excluding terminally differentiated effector memory CD45RA+ cells. In the source study's methods: Junction-only sequences produced by ImmunoSEQ had no quality scores, so filtering differed. The table came from immunoSEQ multiplex PCR; TCRdb's copy has only in-frame clones and leaves some out. Clonal size and the V and J genes are those of that table, whereas D and trimming came from the DNA. The sample carries some 2 million clones, just under 95% recorded once. The sequenced sample was naive CD8+ T cells sorted from blood. This TCR was sampled from a man aged 18 to 35 in good health.

The CDR3 here is CAISDGQQETQYF. In DNA form, the CDR3 reads TGTGCCATCAGTGACGGTCAACAAGAGACCCAGTACTTC. The chain carries TRBV10-3 and TRBJ2-5; D is ambiguous. Trimming removed 3 bases at V and 2 bases at J, with 7 bases between. Germline loops: CDR1 ENHRY, CDR2 SYGVKD. CDR3 size: 13 residues.